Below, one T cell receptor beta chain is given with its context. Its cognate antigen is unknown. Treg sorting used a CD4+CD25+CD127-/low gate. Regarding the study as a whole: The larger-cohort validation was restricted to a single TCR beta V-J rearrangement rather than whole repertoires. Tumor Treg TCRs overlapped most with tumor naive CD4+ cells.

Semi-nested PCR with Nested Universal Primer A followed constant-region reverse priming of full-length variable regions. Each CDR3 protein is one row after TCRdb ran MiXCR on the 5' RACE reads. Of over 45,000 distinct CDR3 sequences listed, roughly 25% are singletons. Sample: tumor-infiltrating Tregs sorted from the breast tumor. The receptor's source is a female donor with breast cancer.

The CDR3, as DNA: TGTGCCAGCAGTTTACAGGGGGGGAACAATGAGCAGTTCTTC. Translation gives CASSLQGGNNEQFF. The V gene is TRBV12-3 or TRBV12-4, the J gene TRBJ2-1; D could derive from TRBD1 or TRBD2 (7 bases each). The CDR3 length is 14 residues. V lost 2 bases and J 5 bases, leaving 10 bases between the germline ends.